What follows are 18 T cell receptor beta chains derived from one specimen sequenced in a study of cytomegalovirus exposure and HLA in healthy donors. 13 Jbeta primers and 60 Vbeta primers were used for the PCR. Some clones are missing from TCRdb's copy, which holds only in-frame ones; the method was immunoSEQ multiplex PCR. The sample has some 180,000 clones; roughly 74% are singletons. Sequenced material: PBMCs. The source is a female donor in good health and CMV-seronegative.

The V call is TRBV10-3, the J call TRBJ2-3; tentatively, D is TRBD1 (5 bases). Trimming shortened V by 2 bases and J by 1 base, and 7 bases separated the two germline ends. Looked up from germline, CDR1 is ENHRY and CDR2 is SYGVKD. CDR3 size: 14 residues. The CDR3 spells CAISEGQGTDTQYF. The CDR3 DNA is TGTGCCATCAGTGAGGGACAAGGCACAGATACGCAGTATTTT.

This clone was counted a single time. The rearrangement joins TRBV5-1 to TRBJ2-5; D is perhaps TRBD1 (7 bases). Trimming pared 4 bases from V and 7 bases from J, leaving 17 bases between. Germline V gives CDR1 SGHRS, CDR2 YFSETQ. This CDR3 comprises 14 residues. CDR3: CASSTGEEGLTQYF. The CDR3 nucleotides are TGCGCCAGCAGCACAGGGGAGGAGGGGTTGACCCAGTACTTC.

This clone was seen only a few times. The chain couples TRBV5-1 to TRBJ1-2; D may be TRBD1 (6 bases). The germline V gene encodes CDR1 SGHRS and CDR2 YFSETQ. V was pared by 0 bases and J by 4 bases, with 22 bases between. The CDR3 is 18 residues long. This CDR3 is CASSLGRQGSTIGYGYTF. In nucleotides, the CDR3 is TGCGCCAGCAGCTTGGGCCGCCAGGGGTCGACAATAGGCTATGGCTACACCTTC.

The chain couples TRBV28 to TRBJ1-5, with 8 bases matching TRBD1. V dropped 8 bases and J dropped 5; count of bases not matched to a gene: 8. Germline values: CDR1 MDHEN, CDR2 SYDVKM. The CDR3 spans 14 residues. The CDR3 is CASLRAGGDQPQHF. The CDR3 bases are TGTGCCAGCCTACGGGCAGGGGGCGATCAGCCCCAGCATTTT.

As regards this clone: One end of the junction is discordant with germline, which a read error may explain. The V call is TRBV6-5, the J call TRBJ2-1; D may be TRBD2 (7 bases). Germline V gene lookup returns CDR1 MNHEY and CDR2 SVGAGI. CDR3 length equals 14 residues. The CDR3 sequence: CAISRGGFYNEQFF. CDR3 sequence (DNA): TGTGCCATCAGTAGGGGGGGGTTCTACAATGAGCAGTTCTTC.

The chain recombines TRBV29-1 with TRBJ2-7; maybe TRBD2 (6 bases). The V and J ends lost 4 bases and 5 bases respectively, with 12 bases between them. The CDR3 consists of 12 residues. Per germline, CDR1 SQVTM and CDR2 ANQGSEA. The CDR3, as DNA: TGCAGCGTTGTAGGAGGGGTGAACGAGCAGTACTTC. This encodes CSVVGGVNEQYF.

This chain links TRBV11-3 with TRBJ2-3; 11 nucleotides match TRBD2. With 5 bases clipped from V and 0 bases from J, the junction kept 4 bases outside the gene matches. Germline-derived CDR1 and CDR2 are SGHNT and YENEEA. The CDR3 covers 16 residues. DNA for the CDR3: TGTGCCAGCAGCCCTAGGACTAGCGGGAGCACAGATACGCAGTATTTT. It encodes CASSPRTSGSTDTQYF. Looking up the rest from reference TRBV11-3 and TRBJ2-3 gives the full variable domain: EAGVVQSPRYKIIEKKQPVAFWCNPISGHNTLYWYLQNLGQGPELLIRYENEEAVDDSQLPKDRFSAERLKGVDSTLKIQPAELGDSAVYLCASSPRTSGSTDTQYFGPGTRLTVL.

The CDR3 loop reads CASSLAGGTYNEQFF. The CDR3 region has the DNA TGTGCCAGCAGCTTAGCAGGGGGTACCTACAATGAGCAGTTCTTC. The chain uses TRBV7-6 and TRBJ2-1; tentative D call: TRBD1 (6 bases). Germline V gene lookup returns CDR1 SGHVS and CDR2 FNYEAQ. V was trimmed by 0 bases and J by 2 bases, leaving 8 bases between them. The CDR3 totals 15 residues.

V and J are TRBV10-1 and TRBJ2-1; a possible D gene is TRBD2 (5 bases). V lost 9 bases to trimming and J lost 3 bases, with 18 bases between them. This CDR3 has 15 amino acids. Germline CDR1 and CDR2: WNHNN and SYGVQD (reference sequence). The CDR3 coding sequence is TGCGCCAGGACTATCAGGCGGCTAGACTACAATGAGCAGTTCTTC. It yields the protein CARTIRRLDYNEQFF.

The chain is built from TRBV30 and TRBJ2-7; 7 bases are a match to TRBD2. Trimming took 3 bases from V and 1 from J; bases not matched to a gene: 9. The CDR3 consists of 15 residues. CDR1 is GTSNPN and CDR2 is SVGIG in the germline V gene (reference sequence). CDR3 sequence reads: CAWSQRWGGSYEQYF. The CDR3 DNA reads as TGTGCCTGGAGCCAAAGGTGGGGGGGGTCCTACGAGCAGTACTTC.

This clone has a single count. The chain is built from TRBV18 and TRBJ2-7; 9 bases fit TRBD1. V shed 3 bases, J shed 5 bases, and the junction held 8 bases outside the gene matches. The CDR3 covers 15 residues. The V gene's germline CDR1 is KGHSH and CDR2 LQKENI. The CDR3 reads CASSPGQGPGNEQYF. The CDR3 DNA sequence: TGTGCCAGCTCACCGGGACAGGGTCCTGGCAACGAGCAGTACTTC.

Only one count was recorded for this clone. The V gene is TRBV2, the J gene TRBJ1-6; a possible D gene is TRBD1 (6 bases). V was pared by 3 bases and J by 4 bases, with 19 bases between. The CDR3 spans 18 residues. Germline CDR1 reads SNHLY; CDR2 reads FYNNEI. The CDR3 DNA sequence: TGTGCCAGCAGTGACGCACAGGGTTCGGGGCATTATAATTCACCCCTCCACTTT. This encodes CASSDAQGSGHYNSPLHF.

The chain couples TRBV9 to TRBJ1-2, with D uncertain. The CDR3 runs 13 residues. V was trimmed by 0 bases and J by 8 bases, leaving 11 bases between them. Germline V gene lookup returns CDR1 SGDLS and CDR2 YYNGEE. The CDR3 loop reads CASSVGLQRGYTF. CDR3 DNA sequence: TGTGCCAGCAGCGTAGGACTGCAGCGAGGCTACACCTTC. The complete variable domain, with remaining parts taken from reference TRBV9 and TRBJ1-2, reads DSGVTQTPKHLITATGQRVTLRCSPRSGDLSVYWYQQSLDQGLQFLIQYYNGEERAKGNILERFSAQQFPDLHSELNLSSLELGDSALYFCASSVGLQRGYTFGSGTRLTVV.

This sequence joins TRBV9 and TRBJ2-6, with 9 positions matching TRBD2. The CDR3 consists of 17 residues. Germline CDR1 is SGDLS and CDR2 is YYNGEE. The junction had 6 bases not matched to a gene; V was cut back by 1 base and J by 4 bases. The DNA of the CDR3 is TGTGCCAGCAGCGTATCGGCGGGAGGGCAGGGGGCCAACGTCCTGACTTTC. Residues: CASSVSAGGQGANVLTF.

This clone showed up just once. The V gene is TRBV5-4, the J gene TRBJ2-1, with TRBD1 matching 7 bases. CDR3 size: 13 residues. CDR1 SGHNT and CDR2 YYREEE come from the germline V gene (reference sequence). Trimming took 7 bases from V and 7 from J; bases not matched to a gene: 8. CDR3 residues: CASRIDRVNEQFF. For the CDR3, the DNA is TGTGCCAGCCGAATAGACAGGGTGAATGAGCAGTTCTTC.

The J gene is TRBJ1-4, the V gene TRBV28, with a possible D match to TRBD1 (5 bases). V was pared by 2 bases and J by 5 bases, with 12 bases between. CDR3 length equals 15 residues. Germline lookup yields CDR1 MDHEN and CDR2 SYDVKM. CDR3 in DNA: TGTGCCAGCAGTTTAGGCGGGACTACGAATGAAAAACTGTTTTTT. Translating gives CASSLGGTTNEKLFF.

The gene calls are TRBV12-5 and TRBJ1-2; possible D gene TRBD1, 6 bases. V lost 6 bases, J lost 2 bases, and 10 bases lay in between. Germline V gene lookup returns CDR1 LGHNT and CDR2 FRNRAP. CDR3 length: 13 residues. The CDR3 region is CASGGAGNYGYTF. For the CDR3, the DNA is TGTGCTAGTGGGGGGGCAGGGAACTATGGCTACACCTTC.

This chain connects TRBV7-2 to TRBJ1-1, with D possibly being TRBD1 (6 bases). Trimming cost V 2 bases and J 1 base, with 8 bases left between them. The CDR3 has 14 amino acids. Germline V gene data show CDR1 as SGHTA and CDR2 as FQGNSA. CDR3 residues: CASSLQGTNTEAFF. CDR3 coding DNA: TGTGCCAGCAGCTTACAGGGGACGAACACTGAAGCTTTCTTT.